The 12 T cell receptor beta chains below come from one sample, sequenced in a study of regulatory T cells. General observations from the study: In CD3G-deficient patients, conventional CD4+ T cells were enriched for hydrophobic CDR3 residues at positions 6 and 7.

The primer mix had 52 TRBV and 13 TRBJ primers. Method: immunoSEQ multiplex PCR; TCRdb's copy keeps in-frame clones and lacks some. The data hold some 15,000 clones, with approximately 80% observed a single time. These receptors have no identified antigens. Sequences were obtained from conventional CD4+ T cells sorted from blood. These receptors all come from a person under 45 with CD3G deficiency.

The rearrangement links TRBV4-3 to TRBJ1-3; D is ambiguous. The CDR3 is made up of 16 amino acids. CDR1 and CDR2 (germline): LGHNA, YSLEER. V was cut by 0 bases and J by 3 bases, with 12 bases left in between. The CDR3 DNA is TGCGCCAGCAGCCAAGATCTTCTGGCAATTGGAAACACCATATATTTT. This translates into CASSQDLLAIGNTIYF.

This clone was seen a single time. The V call is TRBV28, the J call TRBJ1-1; 8 positions match TRBD1. The CDR3 consists of 15 residues. Germline V gene lookup returns CDR1 MDHEN and CDR2 SYDVKM. V trimming: 6 bases; J trimming: 3 bases; junction bases outside the gene matches: 9. CDR3 DNA: TGTGCCAGCAGCCAGGGGGCTGGCAGGGACACTGAAGCTTTCTTT. Translating it yields CASSQGAGRDTEAFF.

This clone was found once. Other nucleotide sequences in the sample specify the same CDR3. The chain couples TRBV18 to TRBJ1-1; D not resolved. The CDR3 runs to 14 residues. V dropped 2 bases and J dropped 1 base, with 8 bases sitting between them. Germline assignment: CDR1 KGHSH and CDR2 LQKENI. The CDR3 spells CASSPGHPNTEAFF. The CDR3 bases are TGTGCCAGCTCACCAGGGCATCCGAACACTGAAGCTTTCTTT.

This chain links TRBV19 with TRBJ2-3, with TRBD1 matching 11 bases. The germline V gene encodes CDR1 LNHDA and CDR2 SQIVND (reference sequence). Unmatched junction bases numbered 10, after V lost 5 bases and J lost 3 bases. CDR3 length: 17 amino acids. CDR3 coding DNA: TGTGCCAGTAGTCCGAGGGACAGGGGGAAGAAGACAGATACGCAGTATTTT. Translated, it gives CASSPRDRGKKTDTQYF.

This chain uses TRBV19 with TRBJ1-5; D not certain. The CDR3 loop spans 13 amino acids. V was cut by 5 bases and J by 7 bases, with 12 bases left in between. Per germline, CDR1 LNHDA and CDR2 SQIVND (reference sequence). The CDR3 region is CASSGARTQPQHF. CDR3 DNA sequence: TGTGCCAGTAGTGGAGCAAGGACGCAGCCCCAGCATTTT.

V and J are TRBV6-1 and TRBJ1-1; a possible D gene is TRBD1 (6 bases). Trimming left V 4 bases short and J 5 bases short, with 23 bases between. CDR3 size: 17 residues. The germline V gene encodes CDR1 MNHNS and CDR2 SASEGT. The CDR3 spells CASSGPRWAGGATEAFF. DNA for the CDR3: TGTGCCAGCAGTGGACCAAGGTGGGCGGGGGGGGCAACTGAAGCTTTCTTT.

The table lists this clone with a count of one. CDR3 sequence: CAINSGLNTEAFF. The CDR3 DNA follows: TGTGCCATCAATTCGGGTCTGAACACTGAAGCTTTCTTT. The chain carries TRBV10-3 and TRBJ1-1; D is ambiguous. The CDR3 loop spans 13 amino acids. V was shortened by 7 bases and J by 0 bases, with 9 bases between the two germline ends. Germline lookup yields CDR1 ENHRY and CDR2 SYGVKD.

V is TRBV28 and J is TRBJ1-1; D gene unclear. CDR1 MDHEN and CDR2 SYDVKM come from the germline V gene. The CDR3 is made up of 13 amino acids. V was cut by 7 bases and J by 0 bases, with 9 bases left in between. CDR3 in DNA: TGTGCCAGCAACTCACCGGTGAACACTGAAGCTTTCTTT. Amino acids: CASNSPVNTEAFF.

The rearrangement uses TRBV28 and TRBJ2-7; D possibly uses TRBD1 or TRBD2 (5 bases each). V was pared by 5 bases and J by 3 bases, with 17 bases between. CDR1 is MDHEN and CDR2 is SYDVKM in the germline V gene. The CDR3 is made up of 15 amino acids. The DNA of the CDR3 is TGTGCCAGCAGTCTCCTCGGGCTTGGGGGCTACGAGCAGTACTTC. Residues: CASSLLGLGGYEQYF. Variable domain in full (rest from reference TRBV28 and TRBJ2-7): DVKVTQSSRYLVKRTGEKVFLECVQDMDHENMFWYRQDPGLGLRLIYFSYDVKMKEKGDIPEGYSVSREKKERFSLILESASTNQTSMYLCASSLLGLGGYEQYFGPGTRLTVT.

The chain is built from TRBV7-8 and TRBJ2-3, with 8 nucleotides matching TRBD2. The V gene's germline CDR1 is SGHVS and CDR2 FQNEAQ. The CDR3 is made up of 11 amino acids. J was trimmed by 12 bases and V by 5 bases; bases with no gene match: 4. As DNA, the CDR3 is TGTGCCAGCAGCAGGACTAGCATTCAGTATTTT. Amino acids: CASSRTSIQYF.

This chain uses TRBV18 with TRBJ2-1, with TRBD2 identical over 11 bases. The CDR3 is 19 residues long. V lost 4 bases and J lost 7; bases outside the gene matches: 18. CDR1 and CDR2 (germline): KGHSH, LQKENI. The CDR3 nucleotides read TGTGCCAGCTCACACCGGGACAGAGGACTAGCGGGCCGGAGAAATGAGCAGTTCTTC. Translated: CASSHRDRGLAGRRNEQFF.

The chain uses TRBV28 and TRBJ2-7; no definite D call. Trimming removed 4 bases at V and 3 bases at J, with 7 bases between. The CDR3 extends over 12 amino acids. Germline V gives CDR1 MDHEN, CDR2 SYDVKM. CDR3 protein: CASSSQVYEQYF. The DNA of the CDR3 is TGTGCCAGCAGTTCCCAAGTCTACGAGCAGTACTTC. Combining the CDR3 with reference TRBV28 and TRBJ2-7 gives the whole variable domain DVKVTQSSRYLVKRTGEKVFLECVQDMDHENMFWYRQDPGLGLRLIYFSYDVKMKEKGDIPEGYSVSREKKERFSLILESASTNQTSMYLCASSSQVYEQYFGPGTRLTVT.